Below, 22 T cell receptor beta chains from the same sample are listed, as sequenced in a study of CD8 T cells in Susac syndrome. The RNA input was about 0.5 to 1 ug, and it was reverse transcribed with random hexamers. TCRdb reanalysed the immunoSEQ multiplex PCR reads using MiXCR and keeps one entry per CDR3 protein. The table includes about 120,000 distinct CDR3 sequences, 85% to 95% detected once. Specimen: CD8+ T cells from PBMCs. The origin of the receptors is a human donor with Susac syndrome.

This chain links TRBV3-1 with TRBJ2-5; unclear D gene. From germline, CDR1 is LGHDT and CDR2 YNNKEL (reference sequence). This CDR3 spans 15 amino acids. Trimming removed 1 base at V and 2 bases at J, with 11 bases between. The CDR3 protein is CASSQAGSSQETQYF. DNA of the CDR3: TGTGCCAGCAGCCAAGCCGGCTCTTCGCAAGAGACCCAGTACTTC.

This clonotype appeared a single time. The CDR3 region is CASSENPGGQEQFF. DNA for the CDR3: TGCGCCAGCAGTGAGAACCCGGGGGGGCAGGAGCAGTTCTTC. The chain has TRBV10-2 and TRBJ2-1, with 8 bases that match TRBD2. Unmatched junction bases numbered 7, after V lost 2 bases and J lost 10 bases. The CDR3 loop spans 14 amino acids. The V gene's germline CDR1 is WSHSY and CDR2 SAAADI.

This chain links TRBV5-4 with TRBJ2-3; no clear D. The V and J ends lost 0 bases and 3 bases respectively, with 11 bases between them. Germline-derived CDR1 and CDR2 are SGHNT and YYREEE (reference sequence). This CDR3 has 15 amino acids. The CDR3 spells CASSLGAPLTDTQYF. Written as DNA, the CDR3 is TGTGCCAGCAGCTTGGGCGCGCCCCTTACAGATACGCAGTATTTT. Together with reference TRBV5-4 and TRBJ2-3, the CDR3 gives the full variable domain: ETGVTQSPTHLIKTRGQQVTLRCSSQSGHNTVSWYQQALGQGPQFIFQYYREEENGRGNFPPRFSGLQFPNYSSELNVNALELDDSALYLCASSLGAPLTDTQYFGPGTRLTVL.

The genes are TRBV7-8 and TRBJ2-5; maybe TRBD1 (6 bases). Trimming stripped 7 bases from V and 2 bases from J, with 11 bases between. The germline V gene encodes CDR1 SGHVS and CDR2 FQNEAQ. The CDR3 sequence is 13 residues long. In DNA form, the CDR3 reads TGTGCCAGCATGTCAGGGGAACAAGAGACCCAGTACTTC. This codes for CASMSGEQETQYF. Based on the CDR3 plus reference TRBV7-8 and TRBJ2-5, the full variable domain is GAGVSQSPRYKVAKRGQDVALRCDPISGHVSLFWYQQALGQGPEFLTYFQNEAQLDKSGLPSDRFFAERPEGSVSTLKIQRTQQEDSAVYLCASMSGEQETQYFGPGTRLLVL.

The J gene is TRBJ2-7, the V gene TRBV5-1; 7 nucleotides line up with TRBD1. Per the germline V gene, CDR1 is SGHRS and CDR2 is YFSETQ. CDR3 length: 15 amino acids. The V gene end was trimmed by 4 bases and the J gene end by 3 bases; junction bases not matched to a gene: 10. The CDR3 coding sequence is TGCGCCAGCAGCGCGGGTTGGGACAGAAACTACGAGCAGTACTTC. Translating it yields CASSAGWDRNYEQYF.

The chain uses TRBV14 and TRBJ2-1, with 7 bases lining up with TRBD2. The V segment lost 3 bases and the J segment 4 bases; nucleotides outside the gene matches: 6. This CDR3 contains 15 residues. Germline V gene data show CDR1 as SGHDN and CDR2 as FVKESK. The CDR3 nucleotides read TGTGCCAGCAGCCACCAGCGGGGTGGATACAATGAGCAGTTCTTC. Translating it yields CASSHQRGGYNEQFF. The complete variable domain, with remaining parts taken from reference TRBV14 and TRBJ2-1, reads EAGVTQFPSHSVIEKGQTVTLRCDPISGHDNLYWYRRVMGKEIKFLLHFVKESKQDESGMPNNRFLAERTGGTYSTLKVQPAELEDSGVYFCASSHQRGGYNEQFFGPGTRLTVL.

The chain joins TRBV6-2 or TRBV6-3 to TRBJ2-5; D is possibly TRBD1 (6 bases). The length of the CDR3 is 16 residues. V was clipped by 4 bases and J by 0 bases, with 15 bases between them. CDR1 and CDR2 from the germline V gene are MNHEY and SVGEGT. The CDR3 loop reads CASSSERTANQETQYF. CDR3 DNA sequence: TGTGCCAGCAGTTCCGAAAGGACAGCGAACCAAGAGACCCAGTACTTC.

The rearrangement links TRBV20-1 to TRBJ2-5; D is unclear. Germline V CDR1 and CDR2: DFQATT, SNEGSKA (reference sequence). V was trimmed by 5 bases and J by 1 base, leaving 17 bases between them. The CDR3 runs 15 residues. The CDR3 loop reads CSAEVLQEPQETQYF. The CDR3 DNA reads as TGCAGTGCTGAAGTCCTGCAGGAGCCCCAAGAGACCCAGTACTTC.

This clonotype was seen a single time. The chain employs TRBV27 and TRBJ2-5; no definite D call. CDR3 length equals 11 residues. The V gene's germline CDR1 is MNHEY and CDR2 SMNVEV (reference sequence). Trimming pared 7 bases from V and 6 bases from J, leaving 9 bases between. The CDR3 DNA is TGTGCCAGCATCCCCGTTCAGACCCAGTACTTC. It specifies CASIPVQTQYF.

The gene calls are TRBV20-1 and TRBJ2-7; 8 nucleotides agree with TRBD2. The CDR3 contains 14 residues. After removal of 1 base from V and 5 bases from J, the junction contained 7 bases not matched to a gene. Germline V gives CDR1 DFQATT, CDR2 SNEGSKA (reference sequence). The CDR3 DNA follows: TGCAGTGCTAGAGTTGAGAGCGGGGGTCACGAGCAGTACTTC. Translating it yields CSARVESGGHEQYF.

The chain combines TRBV3-1 with TRBJ2-5; D unclear. This CDR3 spans 16 amino acids. The V end lost 1 base, the J end lost 1 base, and 13 bases lay between the germline ends. Germline CDR1 reads LGHDT; CDR2 reads YNNKEL (reference sequence). In DNA, the CDR3 is TGTGCCAGCAGCCAAGTTGCTGACCGTTTCCAAGAGACCCAGTACTTC. As protein: CASSQVADRFQETQYF.

This rearrangement joins TRBV7-9 to TRBJ1-6; no firm D call. Germline loops: CDR1 SEHNR, CDR2 FQNEAQ (reference sequence). CDR3 size: 14 residues. Trimming pared 5 bases from V and 8 bases from J, leaving 13 bases between. The DNA for the CDR3 is TGTGCCAGCAGCCCTCCTCTTGGGGATTCACCCCTCCACTTT. Translation gives CASSPPLGDSPLHF. The full variable domain, in which reference TRBV7-9 and TRBJ1-6 provide the parts outside the CDR3, is DTGVSQNPRHKITKRGQNVTFRCDPISEHNRLYWYRQTLGQGPEFLTYFQNEAQLEKSRLLSDRFSAERPKGSFSTLEIQRTEQGDSAMYLCASSPPLGDSPLHFGNGTRLTVT.

This chain links TRBV6-2 or TRBV6-3 with TRBJ2-5; D gene unclear. CDR1 is MNHEY and CDR2 is SVGEGT in the germline V gene. The CDR3 consists of 11 residues. V lost 7 bases and J 5 bases, leaving 8 bases between the germline ends. This chain's CDR3 is CASTLGETQYF. The CDR3 nucleotides read TGTGCCAGCACCCTGGGGGAGACCCAGTACTTC.

The chain employs TRBV2 and TRBJ2-5; D is perhaps TRBD2 (6 bases). CDR1 SNHLY and CDR2 FYNNEI come from the germline V gene. The V gene lost 8 bases and the J gene lost 5 bases, with 15 bases spanning the gap. This CDR3 region has 13 residues. CDR3 DNA: TGTGCCAGCGAACCCCCGGGGGAGGAGACCCAGTACTTC. Its protein is CASEPPGEETQYF.

The chain is built from TRBV19 and TRBJ2-7, with TRBD1 matching 9 bases. Trimming took 5 bases from V and 0 from J; bases not matched to a gene: 5. The CDR3 spans 15 residues. Germline CDR1 reads LNHDA; CDR2 reads SQIVND (reference sequence). DNA for the CDR3: TGTGCCAGTAGTCCCGGGACAGGGACCTCCTACGAGCAGTACTTC. This encodes CASSPGTGTSYEQYF.

The rearrangement uses TRBV7-8 and TRBJ2-7; D is ambiguous. Germline-derived CDR1 and CDR2 are SGHVS and FQNEAQ. The CDR3 consists of 13 residues. Trimming took 6 bases from V and 0 from J, leaving 9 bases between them. The CDR3: CASSRLSSYEQYF. The CDR3 DNA sequence: TGTGCCAGCAGTAGGTTGAGCTCCTACGAGCAGTACTTC.

The sample holds one count of this clonotype. J is TRBJ1-5 and V is TRBV12-3 or TRBV12-4; D is undetermined. This CDR3 is built from 14 residues. Between the trimmed V and J ends, which lost 2 bases and 4 bases, there was a span of 9 bases. The CDR3, as DNA: TGTGCCAGCAGTTTATGGAGTCCGAATCAGCCCCAGCATTTT. This translates into CASSLWSPNQPQHF.

This chain links TRBV10-3 with TRBJ2-1, with 8 bases identical to TRBD2. The ends lost 3 bases at V and 6 bases at J; junction bases unmatched: 1. Germline CDR1 reads ENHRY; CDR2 reads SYGVKD. CDR3 length equals 13 residues. The CDR3 region has the DNA TGTGCCATCAGTGACGCGGGGGGCAATGAGCAGTTCTTC. Translating it yields CAISDAGGNEQFF.

The rearrangement links TRBV27 to TRBJ2-7; possibly TRBD1 for D (5 bases). CDR1 is MNHEY, CDR2 SMNVEV, per germline (reference sequence). The CDR3 loop spans 13 amino acids. With 5 bases removed from V and 0 bases from J, the gap between germline ends came to 8 bases. The CDR3 nucleotides read TGTGCCAGCAGTGTCAGGGTCTCCTACGAGCAGTACTTC. This codes for CASSVRVSYEQYF.

The chain links TRBV7-2 to TRBJ2-7, with 7 bases that match TRBD2. The CDR3 runs 14 residues. V trimming: 6 bases; J trimming: 2 bases; junction bases outside the gene matches: 7. Germline V gene sequence: CDR1 SGHTA, CDR2 FQGNSA. CDR3 in DNA: TGTGCCAGCAGAGGGAGGGACTGGCCCTACGAGCAGTACTTC. It specifies CASRGRDWPYEQYF.

The chain recombines TRBV9 with TRBJ1-1; TRBD1 matches 8 bases. The CDR3 covers 16 residues. Germline values: CDR1 SGDLS, CDR2 YYNGEE. The J segment lost 2 bases and the V segment lost 3 bases, leaving 9 bases of the junction unmatched. This chain's CDR3 is CASSGDFGQGNTEAFF. The CDR3 bases are TGTGCCAGCAGCGGAGACTTCGGACAGGGAAACACTGAAGCTTTCTTT.

This sequence joins TRBV4-2 and TRBJ2-1; TRBD2 agrees at 8 bases. Germline CDR1 LGHNA, CDR2 YNFKEQ. Trimming cost V 2 bases and J 5 bases; bases outside gene matches: 5. This CDR3 is 15 amino acids long. The CDR3 coding sequence is TGTGCCAGCAGCCAATCCGGGGGGGCCCACAATGAGCAGTTCTTC. Its protein product is CASSQSGGAHNEQFF.